This T cell receptor beta chain was captured by sequencing in a study of Graves' ophthalmopathy and Graves' hyperthyroidism. This clonotype was seen many times. The CDR3 runs 15 residues. Germline V gene data show CDR1 as MNHNS and CDR2 as SASEGT. After removal of 2 bases from V and 7 bases from J, the junction contained 11 bases not matched to a gene. RNA transcripts provided the template for amplifying TCR beta CDR3 regions. Investigators did first-round RT-PCR with HTBI primers, then second-round multiplex PCR. In TCRdb, the multiplex PCR reads were re-called with MiXCR into one record per CDR3 protein. The table records about 150,000 distinct CDR3 sequences, over 35% of them present only once.

This clonotype was obtained from a woman aged 40 to 50 with Graves' ophthalmopathy. Sample: peripheral blood. The chain recombines TRBV6-1 with TRBJ2-7; 7 bases match TRBD1. CDR3 nucleotides: TGTGCCAGCAGTGAAACCGAGACAGGGTGGAAAGAGCAGTACTTC. It codes for CASSETETGWKEQYF.